Shown below are 18 T cell receptor beta chains from a single sample sequenced in a study of Graves' ophthalmopathy and Graves' hyperthyroidism. Amplification from RNA transcripts yielded the TCR beta CDR3 regions. HTBI-primed RT-PCR formed the first round, and a multiplex PCR formed the second. TCRdb independently ran MiXCR on the multiplex PCR reads; one entry per CDR3 protein. Counted here are about 24,000 distinct CDR3 sequences, roughly 50% occurring once; the ten biggest clones make up about 5.9%. Sequenced input: peripheral blood. The receptors were gathered from an adult woman with stable Graves' hyperthyroidism.

The chain links TRBV7-2 to TRBJ1-4; maybe TRBD1 (5 bases). This CDR3 region has 15 residues. CDR1 is SGHTA and CDR2 is FQGNSA in the germline V gene. V lost 5 bases and J 8 bases, leaving 18 bases between the germline ends. This chain's CDR3 is CASSSRAILEEKLFF. The DNA for the CDR3 is TGTGCCAGCAGCAGCAGGGCGATTCTCGAGGAAAAACTGTTTTTT.

As for this clonotype: The missing conserved phenylalanine or tryptophan at the end of this CDR3 makes a read error likely. The V and J genes are TRBV2 and TRBJ2-5, with D tentatively TRBD2 (7 bases). The CDR3 loop spans 13 amino acids. Germline CDR1 and CDR2: SNHLY and FYNNEI. Trimming stripped 7 bases from V and 4 bases from J, with 13 bases between. CDR3 DNA sequence: TGTGCCAGCACCCCCGGGGGGCTAGAGACCCAGTACCTC. It yields the protein CASTPGGLETQYL.

The rearrangement links TRBV10-3 to TRBJ1-4; 7 positions match TRBD1. CDR1 and CDR2 (germline): ENHRY, SYGVKD. The CDR3 runs to 15 residues. Trimming at V came to 10 bases and at J to 4 bases, leaving 12 bases not matched to a gene. CDR3 sequence: CASTAPGQSNEKLFF. Here the CDR3 DNA reads TGTGCCAGCACTGCCCCGGGACAGAGTAATGAAAAACTGTTTTTT.

Ten or more counts support this clonotype. The chain is built from TRBV3-1 and TRBJ1-2; TRBD1 is a possible D gene (5 bases). Germline V lookup: CDR1 LGHDT, CDR2 YNNKEL (reference sequence). The length of the CDR3 is 14 residues. V lost 1 base and J 4 bases, leaving 10 bases between the germline ends. The CDR3 DNA is TGTGCCAGCAGCCAAGTTAGTCAGGGCTATGGCTACACCTTC. Translation: CASSQVSQGYGYTF. Supplemented by reference TRBV3-1 and TRBJ1-2, the full variable domain reads DTAVSQTPKYLVTQMGNDKSIKCEQNLGHDTMYWYKQDSKKFLKIMFSYNNKELIINETVPNRFSPKSPDKAHLNLHINSLELGDSAVYFCASSQVSQGYGYTFGSGTRLTVV.

This clonotype was recorded at least ten times. The chain combines TRBV4-1 with TRBJ2-7, with 10 bases that match TRBD1. Germline V gene data show CDR1 as MGHRA and CDR2 as YSYEKL. The CDR3 length is 15 residues. Trimming removed 1 base from V and 3 bases from J; junction bases left unmatched: 3. The CDR3 nucleotides are TGCGCCAGCAGCCAAGGGACAGGGGGGGACTACGAGCAGTACTTC. It encodes CASSQGTGGDYEQYF.

The rearrangement uses TRBV20-1 and TRBJ2-3; D is undetermined. Germline V gene lookup returns CDR1 DFQATT and CDR2 SNEGSKA (reference sequence). The V gene lost 3 bases and the J gene lost 4 bases, with 14 bases spanning the gap. CDR3 size: 14 residues. CDR3 region: CSASSRNRADTQYF. DNA of the CDR3: TGCAGTGCTAGTAGCCGAAACCGGGCAGATACGCAGTATTTT.

This clonotype was picked up many times. V gene TRBV5-1 combines with J gene TRBJ2-1, with TRBD2 matching 7 bases. CDR1 SGHRS and CDR2 YFSETQ come from the germline V gene. J lost 7 bases, V lost 3 bases, and 10 bases had no gene match. The CDR3 is 15 residues long. CDR3 protein: CASSSTSTTPNEQFF. The CDR3, as DNA: TGCGCCAGCAGCTCGACTAGCACAACCCCAAATGAGCAGTTCTTC.

The chain links TRBV10-1 to TRBJ2-1, with 12 bases fitting TRBD2. From germline, CDR1 is WNHNN and CDR2 SYGVQD (reference sequence). The CDR3 totals 16 residues. V shed 4 bases and J 4 bases; nucleotides not matched to a gene: 5. This CDR3 reads CASSGGLAGQYNEQFF. DNA for the CDR3: TGCGCCAGCAGTGGGGGACTAGCGGGTCAGTACAATGAGCAGTTCTTC.

The V call is TRBV5-1, the J call TRBJ1-4, with 11 bases lining up with TRBD1. After removal of 4 bases from V and 1 base from J, the junction contained 6 bases not matched to a gene. Per the germline V gene, CDR1 is SGHRS and CDR2 is YFSETQ. The CDR3 extends over 17 amino acids. The CDR3 loop is CASSSSGTGGTNEKLFF. The CDR3, as DNA: TGCGCCAGCAGCAGCTCAGGGACAGGGGGAACTAATGAAAAACTGTTTTTT.

In its sample, this clonotype was seen many times. The chain combines TRBV5-1 with TRBJ2-2; the D is unclear. The CDR3 length is 14 residues. Trimming removed 5 bases from V and 2 bases from J, with 10 bases in between. Per the germline V gene, CDR1 is SGHRS and CDR2 is YFSETQ. Here the CDR3 DNA reads TGCGCCAGCAGGGCAGAGGCCAACACCGGGGAGCTGTTTTTT. Residues: CASRAEANTGELFF.

This clonotype was seen a handful of times. V is TRBV10-3 and J is TRBJ1-5; D gene ambiguous. The CDR3 is made up of 13 amino acids. Germline V gene lookup returns CDR1 ENHRY and CDR2 SYGVKD. V was shortened by 4 bases and J by 5 bases, with 9 bases between the two germline ends. This CDR3 is CAISVQRDQPQHF. The CDR3 region has the DNA TGTGCCATCAGTGTACAGAGGGATCAGCCCCAGCATTTT.

The table lists this clonotype with many counts. The chain recombines TRBV19 with TRBJ2-1; D not certain. The CDR3 has 13 amino acids. V shed 1 base and J shed 5 bases, with 6 bases lying between them. CDR1 LNHDA and CDR2 SQIVND come from the germline V gene (reference sequence). The CDR3 bases are TGTGCCAGTAGTATAGTTGGGCACAATGAGCAGTTCTTC. The encoded protein is CASSIVGHNEQFF.

This clonotype is categorized as medium-sized. The CDR3 DNA follows: TGTGCCAGCAGCTGGGGCATGGAGCACTATGGCTACACCTTC. It translates to CASSWGMEHYGYTF. The chain has TRBV7-9 and TRBJ1-2; possible D gene TRBD1, 5 bases. Germline V lookup: CDR1 SEHNR, CDR2 FQNEAQ (reference sequence). V lost 4 bases and J 3 bases, leaving 12 bases between the germline ends. The CDR3 sequence is 14 residues long.

This clonotype was observed once. The rearrangement joins TRBV6-1 to TRBJ2-7; 11 nucleotides agree with TRBD2. J lost 5 bases, V lost 6 bases, and 6 bases had no gene match. There are 14 residues in the CDR3. Germline CDR1 and CDR2: MNHNS and SASEGT. CDR3 in amino acids: CASSGTSGGNEQYF. The CDR3 region has the DNA TGTGCCAGCAGCGGGACTAGCGGCGGAAACGAGCAGTACTTC.

The gene calls are TRBV20-1 and TRBJ2-7; 10 positions agree with TRBD2. The CDR3 totals 16 residues. Germline-derived CDR1 and CDR2 are DFQATT and SNEGSKA (reference sequence). The junction had 12 bases not matched to a gene; V was cut back by 0 bases and J by 7 bases. The CDR3 nucleotides read TGCAGTGCTAGAGAGTCTGGCCTAGCGGGAGTAGGGGAGCAGTACGTC. This codes for CSARESGLAGVGEQYV.

This clonotype showed up many times. The chain uses TRBV5-5 and TRBJ1-5; 8 bases match TRBD1. After removal of 4 bases from V and 6 bases from J, the junction contained 9 bases not matched to a gene. The CDR3 contains 15 residues. The germline V gene has CDR1 SGHKS and CDR2 YYEKEE (reference sequence). CDR3 sequence (DNA): TGTGCCAGCAGCCCGCGACCAGGGGGCGGTCAGCCCCAGCATTTT. Protein sequence: CASSPRPGGGQPQHF.

There are a few counts of this clonotype. The chain recombines TRBV7-9 with TRBJ1-4, with D perhaps TRBD1 (5 bases). Germline V gene data show CDR1 as SEHNR and CDR2 as FQNEAQ (reference sequence). This CDR3 contains 15 residues. Deletions cut 5 bases from V and 0 bases from J, with 10 bases between. As DNA, the CDR3 is TGTGCCAGCAGCCTCGACAGTGCAACTAATGAAAAACTGTTTTTT. Protein product: CASSLDSATNEKLFF.

The chain carries TRBV15 and TRBJ1-4; no reliable D call. V dropped 0 bases and J dropped 0 bases, with 2 bases sitting between them. In germline, CDR1 is LNHNV, CDR2 YYDKDF (reference sequence). The CDR3 loop spans 14 amino acids. In DNA form, the CDR3 reads TGTGCCACCAGCAGAGAAACAACTAATGAAAAACTGTTTTTT. Its protein product is CATSRETTNEKLFF.